This T cell receptor beta chain was found in a study of neurological immune-mediated disorders. At least ten counts were recorded for this clonotype. TCRdb called the 5' RACE reads again in MiXCR, with one record for every CDR3 protein. The data hold about 88,000 distinct CDR3 sequences, with 3% to 4% observed a single time. Germline CDR1 and CDR2: MDHEN and SYDVKM. Trimming pared 5 bases from V and 5 bases from J, leaving 12 bases between. The CDR3 sequence is 13 residues long. The sequence derives from a woman aged 18-29 years with multiple sclerosis. Sequencing input: PBMCs. The chain has TRBV28 and TRBJ2-5; D perhaps matches TRBD2 (5 bases). The CDR3 nucleotides read TGTGCCAGCAGTGGCCCGGGCGGGGAGACCCAGTACTTC. Protein product: CASSGPGGETQYF.